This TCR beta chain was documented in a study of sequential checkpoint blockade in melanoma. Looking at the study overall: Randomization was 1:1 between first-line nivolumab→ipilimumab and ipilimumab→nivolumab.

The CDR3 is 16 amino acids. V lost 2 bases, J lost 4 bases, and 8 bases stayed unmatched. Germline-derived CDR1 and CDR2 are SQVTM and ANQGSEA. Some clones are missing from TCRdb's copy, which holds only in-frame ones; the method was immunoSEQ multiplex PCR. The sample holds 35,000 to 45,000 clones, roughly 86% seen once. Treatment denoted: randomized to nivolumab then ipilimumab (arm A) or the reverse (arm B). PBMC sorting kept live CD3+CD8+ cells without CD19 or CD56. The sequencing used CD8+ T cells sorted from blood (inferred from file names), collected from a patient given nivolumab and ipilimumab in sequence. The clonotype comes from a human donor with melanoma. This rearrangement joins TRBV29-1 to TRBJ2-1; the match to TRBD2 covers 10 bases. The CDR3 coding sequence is TGCAGCGTTGAACCAACCACTAGCGGGGTATACAATGAGCAGTTCTTC. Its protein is CSVEPTTSGVYNEQFF.